This T cell receptor beta chain was captured in a study of T cells after posttransplantation cyclophosphamide listed by TCRdb under 2016. Background for the entire study: The study tracked T cell repertoire reconstitution by TRB sequencing after myeloablative bone marrow transplantation using posttransplantation cyclophosphamide as GVHD prophylaxis. TRA and TRB clonality were tightly correlated in 9 samples, so subsequent TCR analyses focused on TRB only. Samples from some 40 PTCy-treated patients, along with samples from roughly 15 of their related bone marrow donors, underwent antigen receptor sequencing. Public TRB sequences were compared against a database of over 3,500 sequences linked to responses to pathogens, tumor antigens, self-antigens and alloantigens. Blood from all 34 PTCy patients with 1-year posttransplant specimens was subjected to TRB sequencing. In 3 patients, up to about 3 additional blood samples taken between 2 and 5.2 years after transplant also underwent TRB sequencing, as did pretransplant blood from a handful of patients. The investigation overall reported the following: Across the 35 to 45 patients, TRB clonality was highly associated with recipient CMV seropositivity and CMV reactivation, and diversity with PTCy was similar to that in the CNI/methotrexate controls. The TRB repertoires of T cells infiltrating skin or GI tract showed only limited overlap with the TRB repertoires of T cells in blood. Donor-recipient similarity was low at 1-2 months but increased during the first year, and donor CD8+ memory clones often dominated later blood repertoires.

TRB sequencing was run on genomic DNA with either the immunoSEQ assay at survey resolution or the hsTCRB kit. The published analysis was carried out like this. The immunoSEQ software was used for initial read processing, and the LymphoSeq R package was used for repertoire analyses. For each TRB dataset, clonality was calculated as 1 minus normalized Shannon entropy, and the Gini coefficient was computed as well. Phenotypes of unsorted samples were inferred by mapping TRB sequences from sorted subsets of the recipient or donor onto the same recipient's unsorted samples. TCRdb provides this immuneACCESS table in a form limited to in-frame rearrangements. Some clones are lacking; in checked studies, under half of them reflect an unresolved V gene, and why the rest are absent is not known. V, J and clone size are those of that table, while D and trimming were read from the DNA. The table for this sample lists about 21,000 clones; around 98% of them were counted only once. Under 0.15% of the sample is taken by the ten largest.

A note on this clone: Its recognized antigen is unknown. Base qualities are missing; no much larger clone stands one base away.

The V end loses 3 bases and the J end loses 3 bases, and a stretch of 23 bases separates them. CDR3 length: 18 amino acids, cysteine to phenylalanine. Solely the CDR3 DNA is kept, with 54 bases framed from the first base. Per the germline V gene, SGHAT is the CDR1 and FQNNGV is the CDR2. Related bone marrow donors provided peripheral blood samples on the day of marrow donation. Viable CD3+CD4+ or CD3+CD8+ cells that were CCR7+CD45RA+CD45RO-CD95-CD27+CD28+ were classified as naive T cells. Mononuclear cells from peripheral blood and bone marrow were separated by Ficoll-Hypaque density centrifugation and then cryopreserved. CD4+ and CD8+ T cells, including naive and memory subsets, were sorted by FACS using a FACSAria II.

The sample consisted of naive CD8+ T cells sorted from PBMCs. The rearranged segments are TRBV11-2 and TRBJ1-1; TRBD1 is a weak D gene call, 6 bases matching. The sequence derives from a man aged 40-55 years in good health, CMV-negative, and a related stem cell transplant donor. At the DNA level, the sequence is TGTGCCAGCAGCTTTACTTTCTGGGAGGTAGGGGGGGACACTGAAGCTTTCTTT. This is translated as CASSFTFWEVGGDTEAFF.